This TCR beta chain originates from a study of beta chain features in type 1 diabetes. Whole-study results and caveats: Type 1 diabetes patients showed a moderate but significant shortening of TCRB CDR3s in all four CD4+ subsets.

Worth noting for this clone: The antigen is unknown.

What was sequenced were expressed TCRB transcripts, since all of the isolated RNA had been reverse transcribed. TCRdb keeps only in-frame clones here, not all; method: immunoSEQ multiplex PCR. This sample has fewer than 300,000 clones, with approximately 11% found just once. The germline V and J ends were trimmed by 4 bases and 0 bases, with 8 bases remaining between them. Per germline, CDR1 SGDLS and CDR2 YYNGEE. The CDR3 has 14 residues. Material for sequencing was naive CD4+ T cells from blood. This sequence originates from a man under 40 with type 1 diabetes. The genes are TRBV9 and TRBJ2-4; weak D call: TRBD2 (5 bases). In DNA form, the CDR3 reads TGTGCCAGCAGCCGCGGACTAGCCAAAAACATTCAGTACTTC. The encoded protein is CASSRGLAKNIQYF.